These 9 T cell receptor beta chains share one sample of origin, sequenced in a study of cytomegalovirus exposure and HLA in healthy donors. The PCR ran on 60 Vbeta and 13 Jbeta primers. Clones were sequenced by immunoSEQ multiplex PCR, and TCRdb holds only the in-frame ones, with some missing. The data include some 200,000 clones; the top ten clones carry 6.5%. Material: PBMCs. These receptors originate from a man younger than 45 in good health and CMV-seronegative.

J is TRBJ2-5 and V is TRBV9, with TRBD1 matching 11 bases. V trimming: 0 bases; J trimming: 1 base; junction bases outside the gene matches: 2. CDR3 length: 16 amino acids. Germline CDR1 and CDR2: SGDLS and YYNGEE. The CDR3 bases are TGTGCCAGCAGCGTAGGGACAGGGGGCCTCCAAGAGACCCAGTACTTC. Translating gives CASSVGTGGLQETQYF. The variable domain in full, completed from reference TRBV9 and TRBJ2-5, reads DSGVTQTPKHLITATGQRVTLRCSPRSGDLSVYWYQQSLDQGLQFLIQYYNGEERAKGNILERFSAQQFPDLHSELNLSSLELGDSALYFCASSVGTGGLQETQYFGPGTRLLVL.

Remarks on this clone: The same CDR3 is also encoded by other DNA sequences in this sample. V and J are TRBV7-8 and TRBJ2-7, with D possibly being TRBD2 (6 bases). V shed 1 base and J shed 2 bases, with 9 bases lying between them. Germline V lookup: CDR1 SGHVS, CDR2 FQNEAQ. The CDR3 consists of 14 residues. The DNA of the CDR3 is TGTGCCAGCAGCTTAGAAGGACTAACCTACGAGCAGTACTTC. Amino acid sequence: CASSLEGLTYEQYF.

The J gene is TRBJ1-3, the V gene TRBV6-5; weak D call: TRBD1 (5 bases). The V gene's germline CDR1 is MNHEY and CDR2 SVGAGI. V was clipped by 2 bases and J by 0 bases, with 8 bases between them. This CDR3 is built from 15 residues. The CDR3 spells CASSYAGNSGNTIYF. CDR3 sequence (DNA): TGTGCCAGCAGTTACGCAGGGAACTCTGGAAACACCATATATTTT.

V and J are TRBV10-1 and TRBJ2-7; the match to TRBD1 covers 8 bases. The CDR3 spans 14 residues. Per germline, CDR1 WNHNN and CDR2 SYGVQD (reference sequence). The J segment lost 7 bases and the V segment lost 8 bases, leaving 13 bases of the junction unmatched. The CDR3 DNA reads TGCGCCAGCGGACACAGGGGGGCCGCGGATGAGCAGTACTTC. Protein sequence: CASGHRGAADEQYF.

V is TRBV21-1 and J is TRBJ2-5; the DNA was not compared with TRBD2, the D call given in the table. TRBV21-1 has pseudogene status. This CDR3 is built from 12 residues. CDR3 loop: CPPSVEWETQYF. The CDR3 nucleotides are TGTCCTCCGTCGGTGGAGTGGGAGACCCAGTACTTC.

The rearrangement joins TRBV6-1 to TRBJ2-3; 8 bases fit TRBD2. Unmatched junction bases numbered 10, after V lost 4 bases and J lost 7 bases. Per the germline V gene, CDR1 is MNHNS and CDR2 is SASEGT. This CDR3 has 15 residues. The CDR3 region is CASSAVGGGPNTQYF. CDR3 nucleotide sequence: TGTGCCAGCAGTGCTGTCGGGGGGGGCCCAAATACGCAGTATTTT.

The chain joins TRBV12-5 to TRBJ1-5, with D tentatively TRBD1 (5 bases). Germline V gives CDR1 LGHNT, CDR2 FRNRAP. Trimming took off 2 bases at V and 2 bases at J, with 13 bases between the two ends. The CDR3 totals 16 residues. DNA of the CDR3: TGTGCTAGTGGTTTGTTTCAGGGAGGGGGCAATCAGCCCCAGCATTTT. Protein: CASGLFQGGGNQPQHF.

V usage is TRBV10-3 and J usage is TRBJ2-7, with 12 bases identical to TRBD1. The germline V gene has CDR1 ENHRY and CDR2 SYGVKD. The CDR3 loop spans 12 amino acids. J gave up 10 bases and V 10 bases, and 8 bases lay outside the gene matches. The CDR3 sequence: CATEGTGGEQYF. CDR3 sequence (DNA): TGTGCCACCGAGGGGACAGGGGGCGAACAGTACTTC.

The chain is built from TRBV5-1 and TRBJ2-2; a weak D match, TRBD1 (5 bases). The V end was cut by 5 bases, the J end by 2 bases, with 10 bases between. This CDR3 region has 14 residues. Germline V gene data show CDR1 as SGHRS and CDR2 as YFSETQ. The CDR3 nucleotides are TGCGCCAGCAGGATCCAGGGTAACACCGGGGAGCTGTTTTTT. Its translation is CASRIQGNTGELFF.